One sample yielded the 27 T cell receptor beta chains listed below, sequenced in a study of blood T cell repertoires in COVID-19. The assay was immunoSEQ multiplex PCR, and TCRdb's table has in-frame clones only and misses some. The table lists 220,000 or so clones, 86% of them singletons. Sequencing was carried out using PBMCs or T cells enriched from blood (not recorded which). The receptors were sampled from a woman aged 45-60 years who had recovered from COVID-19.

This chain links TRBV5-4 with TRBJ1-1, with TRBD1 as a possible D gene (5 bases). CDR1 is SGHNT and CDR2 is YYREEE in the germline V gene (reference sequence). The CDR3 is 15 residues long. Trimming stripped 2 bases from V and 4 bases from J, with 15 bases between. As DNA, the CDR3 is TGTGCCAGCAGCTTCAATGGGGCGGGGAGCACTGAAGCTTTCTTT. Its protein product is CASSFNGAGSTEAFF.

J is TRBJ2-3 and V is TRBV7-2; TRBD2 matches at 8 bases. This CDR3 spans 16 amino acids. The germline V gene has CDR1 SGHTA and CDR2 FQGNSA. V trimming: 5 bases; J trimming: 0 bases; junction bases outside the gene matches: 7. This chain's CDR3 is CASSRGGLTSTDTQYF. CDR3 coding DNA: TGTGCCAGCAGCCGGGGGGGGCTAACTAGCACAGATACGCAGTATTTT.

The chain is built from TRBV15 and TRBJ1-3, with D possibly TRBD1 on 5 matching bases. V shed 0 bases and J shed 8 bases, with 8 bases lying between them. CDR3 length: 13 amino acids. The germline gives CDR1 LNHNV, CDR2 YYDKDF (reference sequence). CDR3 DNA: TGTGCCACCAGCAGAGATGGGGGGGACACCATATATTTT. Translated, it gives CATSRDGGDTIYF. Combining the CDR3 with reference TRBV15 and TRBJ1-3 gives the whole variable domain DAMVIQNPRYQVTQFGKPVTLSCSQTLNHNVMYWYQQKSSQAPKLLFHYYDKDFNNEADTPDNFQSRRPNTSFCFLDIRSPGLGDTAMYLCATSRDGGDTIYFGEGSWLTVV.

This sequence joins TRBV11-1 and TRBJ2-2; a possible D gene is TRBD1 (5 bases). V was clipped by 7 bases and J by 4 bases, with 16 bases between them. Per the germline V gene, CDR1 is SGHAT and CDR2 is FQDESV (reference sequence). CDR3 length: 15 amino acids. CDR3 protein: CASTTLGLGTGELFF. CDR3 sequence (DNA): TGTGCCAGCACCACCCTGGGGCTAGGCACCGGGGAGCTGTTTTTT.

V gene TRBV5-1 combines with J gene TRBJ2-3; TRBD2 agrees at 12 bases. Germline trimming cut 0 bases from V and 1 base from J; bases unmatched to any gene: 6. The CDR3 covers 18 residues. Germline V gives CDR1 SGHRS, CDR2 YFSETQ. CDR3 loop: CASSLVLAGGRRTDTQYF. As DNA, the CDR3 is TGCGCCAGCAGCTTGGTACTAGCGGGGGGAAGGCGCACAGATACGCAGTATTTT.

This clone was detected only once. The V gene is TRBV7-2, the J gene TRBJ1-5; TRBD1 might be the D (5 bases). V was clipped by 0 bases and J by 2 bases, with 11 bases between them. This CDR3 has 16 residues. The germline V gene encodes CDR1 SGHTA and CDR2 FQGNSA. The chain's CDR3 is CASSLALGGGNQPQHF. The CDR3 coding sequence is TGTGCCAGCAGCTTAGCGCTCGGGGGGGGCAATCAGCCCCAGCATTTT.

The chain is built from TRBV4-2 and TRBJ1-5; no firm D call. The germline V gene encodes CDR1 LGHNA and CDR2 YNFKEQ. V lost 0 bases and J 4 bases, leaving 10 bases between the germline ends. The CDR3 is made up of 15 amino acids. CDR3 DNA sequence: TGTGCCAGCAGCCAAGATAGGATAGCAAATCAGCCCCAGCATTTT. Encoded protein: CASSQDRIANQPQHF.

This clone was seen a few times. The CDR3 DNA reads TGTGCCAGCAGCTTAGCGGTGATGGGCCGCACCAATCAGCCCCAGCATTTT. This codes for CASSLAVMGRTNQPQHF. The chain links TRBV7-9 to TRBJ1-5; no clear D gene. The germline V and J ends were trimmed by 0 bases and 3 bases, with 15 bases remaining between them. This CDR3 comprises 17 residues. Germline V gene lookup returns CDR1 SEHNR and CDR2 FQNEAQ (reference sequence).

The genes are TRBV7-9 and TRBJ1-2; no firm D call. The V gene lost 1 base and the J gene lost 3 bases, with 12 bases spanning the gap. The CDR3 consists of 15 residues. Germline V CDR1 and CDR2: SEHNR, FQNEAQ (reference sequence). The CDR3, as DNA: TGTGCCAGCAGCTTAGGAGTGGCAGCGGACTATGGCTACACCTTC. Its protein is CASSLGVAADYGYTF.

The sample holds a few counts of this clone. DNA for the CDR3: TGTGCCAGCTCACCCACAGGGGTGAAATCCTACGAGCAGTACTTC. It yields the protein CASSPTGVKSYEQYF. J is TRBJ2-7 and V is TRBV27; 7 nucleotides line up with TRBD1. V was clipped by 8 bases and J by 1 base; unmatched bases: 11. This CDR3 is 15 amino acids long. The V gene's germline CDR1 is MNHEY and CDR2 SMNVEV (reference sequence).

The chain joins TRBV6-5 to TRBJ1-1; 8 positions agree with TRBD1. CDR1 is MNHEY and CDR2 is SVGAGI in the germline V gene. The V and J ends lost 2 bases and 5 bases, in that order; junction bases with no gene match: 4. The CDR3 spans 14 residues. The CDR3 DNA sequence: TGTGCCAGCAGTTACGACCAGGGGGCGACTGAAGCTTTCTTT. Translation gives CASSYDQGATEAFF.

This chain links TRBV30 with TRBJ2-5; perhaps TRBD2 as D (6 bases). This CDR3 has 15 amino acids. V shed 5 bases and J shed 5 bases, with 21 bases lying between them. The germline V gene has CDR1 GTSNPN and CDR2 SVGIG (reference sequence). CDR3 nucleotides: TGTGCCTGGCGCCCCCTCGGGAGTTTTGGGGAGACCCAGTACTTC. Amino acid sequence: CAWRPLGSFGETQYF.

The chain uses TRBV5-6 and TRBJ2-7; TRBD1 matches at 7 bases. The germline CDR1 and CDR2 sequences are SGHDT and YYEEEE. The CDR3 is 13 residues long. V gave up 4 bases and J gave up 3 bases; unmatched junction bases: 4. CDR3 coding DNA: TGTGCCAGCAGCCTGGGACAGTTCTACGAGCAGTACTTC. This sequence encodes CASSLGQFYEQYF.

CDR3 sequence (DNA): TGTGCCATCATCTCCCTCTCAAGCGGGAGCACAGATACGCAGTATTTT. It specifies CAIISLSSGSTDTQYF. The V gene is TRBV10-3, the J gene TRBJ2-3, with a possible D match to TRBD2 (6 bases). The ends were cut back, 7 bases at V and 0 bases at J, with 17 bases in the middle. The V gene's germline CDR1 is ENHRY and CDR2 SYGVKD. The CDR3 length is 16 residues.

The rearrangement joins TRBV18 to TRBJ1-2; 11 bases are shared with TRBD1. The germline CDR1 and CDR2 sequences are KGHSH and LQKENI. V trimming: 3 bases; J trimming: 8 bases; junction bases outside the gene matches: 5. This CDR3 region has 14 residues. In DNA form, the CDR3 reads TGTGCCAGCTCACCCCCGAGGGACAGGGGGGGCTACACCTTC. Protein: CASSPPRDRGGYTF.

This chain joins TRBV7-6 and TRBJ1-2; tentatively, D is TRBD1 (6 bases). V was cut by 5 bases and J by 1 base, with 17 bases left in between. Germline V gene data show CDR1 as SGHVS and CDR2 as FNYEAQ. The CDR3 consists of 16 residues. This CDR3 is CASSQGGGGNNYGYTF. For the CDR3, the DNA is TGTGCCAGCAGCCAAGGGGGTGGGGGTAATAACTATGGCTACACCTTC.

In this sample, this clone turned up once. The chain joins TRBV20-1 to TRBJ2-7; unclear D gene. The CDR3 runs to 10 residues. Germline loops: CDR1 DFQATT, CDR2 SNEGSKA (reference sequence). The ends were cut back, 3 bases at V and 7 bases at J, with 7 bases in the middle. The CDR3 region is CSASLGEQYF. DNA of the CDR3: TGCAGTGCTAGTCTCGGGGAGCAGTACTTC.

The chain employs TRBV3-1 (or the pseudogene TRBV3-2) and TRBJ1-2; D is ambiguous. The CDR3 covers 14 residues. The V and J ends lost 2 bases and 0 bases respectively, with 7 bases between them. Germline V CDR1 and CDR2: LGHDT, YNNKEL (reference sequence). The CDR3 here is CASSQRLANYGYTF. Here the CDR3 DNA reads TGTGCCAGCAGCCAAAGGCTAGCTAACTATGGCTACACCTTC.

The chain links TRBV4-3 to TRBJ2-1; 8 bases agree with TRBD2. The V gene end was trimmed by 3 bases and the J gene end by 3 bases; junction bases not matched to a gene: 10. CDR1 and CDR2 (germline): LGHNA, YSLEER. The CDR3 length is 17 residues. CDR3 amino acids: CASSHGAGGLGYNEQFF. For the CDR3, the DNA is TGCGCCAGCAGCCACGGTGCTGGGGGACTAGGCTACAATGAGCAGTTCTTC.

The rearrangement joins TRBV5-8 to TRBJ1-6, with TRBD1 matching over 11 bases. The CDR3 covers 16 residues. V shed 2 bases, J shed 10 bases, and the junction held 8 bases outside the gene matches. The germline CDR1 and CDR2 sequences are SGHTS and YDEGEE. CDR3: CASSFTGTGGYSPLHF. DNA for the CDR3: TGTGCCAGCAGCTTCACCGGGACAGGGGGTTACTCACCCCTCCACTTT. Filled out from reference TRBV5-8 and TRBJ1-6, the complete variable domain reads EAGVTQSPTHLIKTRGQQATLRCSPISGHTSVYWYQQALGLGLQFLLWYDEGEERNRGNFPPRFSGRQFPNYSSELNVNALELEDSALYLCASSFTGTGGYSPLHFGNGTRLTVT.

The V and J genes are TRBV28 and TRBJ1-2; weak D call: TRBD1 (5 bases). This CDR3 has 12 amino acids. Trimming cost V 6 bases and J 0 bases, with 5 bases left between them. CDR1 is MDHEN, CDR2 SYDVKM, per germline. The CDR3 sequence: CASSRANYGYTF. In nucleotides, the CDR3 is TGTGCCAGCAGCAGGGCTAACTATGGCTACACCTTC.

CDR3 nucleotide sequence: TGTGCCAGCAGCTTCCAGGGCGGGGGGTACAATGAGCAGTTCTTC. Encoded protein: CASSFQGGGYNEQFF. This chain connects TRBV7-2 to TRBJ2-1; 8 positions agree with TRBD2. V shed 3 bases and J 4 bases; nucleotides not matched to a gene: 5. The CDR3 is 15 amino acids. Looked up from germline, CDR1 is SGHTA and CDR2 is FQGNSA. Combining the CDR3 with reference TRBV7-2 and TRBJ2-1 gives the whole variable domain GAGVSQSPSNKVTEKGKDVELRCDPISGHTALYWYRQSLGQGLEFLIYFQGNSAPDKSGLPSDRFSAERTGGSVSTLTIQRTQQEDSAVYLCASSFQGGGYNEQFFGPGTRLTVL.

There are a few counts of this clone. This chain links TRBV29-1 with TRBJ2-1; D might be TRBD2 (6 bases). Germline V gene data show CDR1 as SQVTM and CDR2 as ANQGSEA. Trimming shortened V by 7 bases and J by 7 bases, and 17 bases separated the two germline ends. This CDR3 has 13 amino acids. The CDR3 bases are TGCAGCGCCGGAGGGAATTTTCGGAATGAGCAGTTCTTC. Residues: CSAGGNFRNEQFF.

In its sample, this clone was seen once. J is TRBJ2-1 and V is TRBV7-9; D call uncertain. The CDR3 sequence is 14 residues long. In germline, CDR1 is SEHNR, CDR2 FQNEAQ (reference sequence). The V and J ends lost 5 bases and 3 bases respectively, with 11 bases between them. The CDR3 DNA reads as TGTGCCAGCAGCACGAGAGAGAACTACAATGAGCAGTTCTTC. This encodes CASSTRENYNEQFF. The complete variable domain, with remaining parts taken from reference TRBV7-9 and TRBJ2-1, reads DTGVSQNPRHKITKRGQNVTFRCDPISEHNRLYWYRQTLGQGPEFLTYFQNEAQLEKSRLLSDRFSAERPKGSFSTLEIQRTEQGDSAMYLCASSTRENYNEQFFGPGTRLTVL.

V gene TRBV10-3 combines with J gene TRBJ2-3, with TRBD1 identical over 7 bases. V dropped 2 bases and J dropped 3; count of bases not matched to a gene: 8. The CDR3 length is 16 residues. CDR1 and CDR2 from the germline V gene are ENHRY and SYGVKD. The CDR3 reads CAISEHRGRVTDTQYF. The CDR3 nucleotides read TGTGCCATCAGTGAGCACAGGGGAAGGGTGACAGATACGCAGTATTTT.

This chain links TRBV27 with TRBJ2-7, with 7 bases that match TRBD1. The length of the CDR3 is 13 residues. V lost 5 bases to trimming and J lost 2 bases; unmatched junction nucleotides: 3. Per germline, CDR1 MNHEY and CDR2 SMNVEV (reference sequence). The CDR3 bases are TGTGCCAGCAGTCGGACAGGCACCTACGAGCAGTACTTC. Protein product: CASSRTGTYEQYF.

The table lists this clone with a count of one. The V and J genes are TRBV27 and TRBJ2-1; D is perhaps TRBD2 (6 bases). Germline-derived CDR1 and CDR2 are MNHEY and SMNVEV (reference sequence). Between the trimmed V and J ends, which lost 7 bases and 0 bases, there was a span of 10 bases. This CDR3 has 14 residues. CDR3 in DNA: TGTGCCAGCATGGGACTTCGCTCCTACAATGAGCAGTTCTTC. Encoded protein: CASMGLRSYNEQFF.